These T cell receptor beta chains were read from a single sample in a study of OX40 agonist ivuxolimab in advanced cancers. This table comes from immunoSEQ multiplex PCR, and its TCRdb copy is limited to in-frame clones, with some not included. The table records about 88,000 clones, more than 75% of them present only once. Specimen: CD4+ or CD8+ T cells sorted from blood, collected in a trial of the OX40 agonist ivuxolimab. The receptors come from an adult with an advanced solid tumor such as melanoma, head and neck, liver or kidney cancer. The CDR3 runs from the conserved cysteine through the conserved F or W. D genes are given only for firm matches. The size of a clone is reported for some rows only, either as once, few or many, or as a class for expanded clones.

abundance	v_gene	j_gene	d_gene	CDR3aa	CDR3nt
.	TRBV10-2	TRBJ2-7	.	CASSVGREYEQYF	TGCGCCAGCAGTGTCGGCAGGGAATACGAGCAGTACTTC
.	TRBV5-1	TRBJ2-3	TRBD1	CASSSGGPSTDTQYF	TGCGCCAGCAGCTCAGGGGGTCCTAGCACAGATACGCAGTATTTT
once	TRBV11-2	TRBJ2-5	.	CASSLERGGETQYF	TGTGCCAGCAGCTTAGAGCGGGGCGGGGAGACCCAGTACTTC
.	TRBV2	TRBJ2-7	.	CASRETGAGRSYEQYF	TGTGCCAGCAGAGAAACCGGAGCGGGCCGTTCCTACGAGCAGTACTTC
.	TRBV19	TRBJ2-3	TRBD1	CASSIDRTGHQDTQYF	TGTGCCAGTAGTATAGATCGGACAGGGCATCAAGATACGCAGTATTTT
few	TRBV2	TRBJ2-2	.	CASSGSLAGELFF	TGTGCCAGCAGCGGGAGTTTGGCCGGGGAGCTGTTTTTT
.	TRBV6-1	TRBJ2-7	.	CASTGTTYEQYF	TGTGCCAGCACCGGGACAACCTACGAGCAGTACTTC
.	TRBV9	TRBJ1-1	.	CASSPIGLGGEAFF	TGTGCCAGCAGCCCCATCGGACTTGGGGGTGAAGCTTTCTTT
.	TRBV6-5	TRBJ1-3	.	CASRAQAFSGNTIYF	TGTGCCAGCAGGGCCCAGGCGTTCTCTGGAAACACCATATATTTT
few	TRBV7-3	TRBJ1-2	.	CASSVDGKSGYTF	TGTGCCAGCAGCGTCGACGGAAAAAGTGGCTACACCTTC
.	TRBV27	TRBJ2-4	.	CASSGGAKNIQYF	TGTGCCAGCTCCGGGGGTGCTAAAAACATTCAGTACTTC
.	TRBV2	TRBJ1-4	.	CASSGPGGPNEKLFF	TGTGCCAGCAGTGGACCGGGGGGTCCTAATGAAAAACTGTTTTTT
.	TRBV7-7	TRBJ1-2	TRBD1	CAVSGGWNYGYTF	TGTGCCGTTTCAGGGGGCTGGAACTATGGCTACACCTTC
.	TRBV29-1	TRBJ1-1	TRBD1	CSVPRTGKGFANTEAFF	TGCAGCGTCCCCCGGACAGGGAAGGGGTTTGCGAACACTGAAGCTTTCTTT
.	TRBV21-1	TRBJ1-2	.	CASSSLRGYTF	TGTGCCAGCAGCAGTCTCCGGGGCTACACCTTC
.	TRBV7-9	TRBJ2-1	TRBD1	CASSPGQGTNEQFF	TGTGCCAGCAGCCCCGGACAGGGGACCAATGAGCAGTTCTTC
.	TRBV14	TRBJ2-3	.	CASSQEIRGDTQYF	TGTGCCAGCAGCCAAGAAATCCGGGGGGATACGCAGTATTTT
once	TRBV7-2	TRBJ2-7	.	CASSRLTYEQYF	TGTGCCAGCAGCCGCTTAACCTACGAGCAGTACTTC
many	TRBV4-3	TRBJ1-3	.	CASSQGVGSLGNTIYF	TGCGCCAGCAGCCAAGGAGTAGGGAGCTTGGGAAACACCATATATTTT
.	TRBV18	TRBJ2-4	.	CASSPPGDPTKNIQYF	TGTGCCAGCTCACCACCGGGGGACCCCACCAAAAACATTCAGTACTTC
.	TRBV9	TRBJ1-6	.	CASSPGSSGSPLHF	TGTGCCAGCAGCCCCGGGAGCTCGGGTTCACCCCTCCACTTT
.	TRBV7-8	TRBJ1-3	.	CASSTGPEGTIYF	TGTGCCAGCAGCACGGGCCCTGAGGGCACCATATATTTT
.	TRBV7-2	TRBJ2-3	.	CASSSTLSGTDTQYF	TGTGCCAGCAGCTCCACTTTAAGTGGCACAGATACGCAGTATTTT
.	TRBV7-3	TRBJ2-1	.	CASSAGVSSDEQFF	TGTGCCAGCAGCGCCGGCGTTTCTAGCGACGAGCAGTTCTTC
.	TRBV5-1	TRBJ2-3	TRBD2	CASSLGLAGRTDTQYF	TGCGCCAGCAGCTTGGGACTAGCGGGAAGGACAGATACGCAGTATTTT
few	TRBV6-5	TRBJ1-1	.	CASRPRVSGDTEAFF	TGTGCCAGCAGACCCAGGGTTTCAGGCGACACTGAAGCTTTCTTT
.	TRBV9	TRBJ2-3	.	CASSPSTVSTDTQYF	TGTGCCAGCAGCCCAAGCACGGTTAGCACAGATACGCAGTATTTT
.	TRBV6-4	TRBJ2-7	TRBD1	CASSTYRGRRGEQYF	TGTGCCAGCAGTACCTACAGGGGGCGCCGAGGCGAGCAGTACTTC
.	TRBV5-1	TRBJ2-2	TRBD1	CASSFNQPGTGGTGELFF	TGCGCCAGCAGCTTTAACCAGCCCGGGACAGGGGGTACCGGGGAGCTGTTTTTT
once	TRBV11-2	TRBJ2-2	.	CASSPLPGNTGELFF	TGTGCCAGCAGCCCCCTCCCAGGAAACACCGGGGAGCTGTTTTTT
once	TRBV11-3	TRBJ1-2	.	CASSLAKGDGYTF	TGTGCCAGCAGCTTAGCCAAGGGGGATGGCTACACCTTC
.	TRBV11-2	TRBJ2-3	TRBD2	CASSPGLATDTQYF	TGTGCCAGCAGCCCGGGACTAGCCACAGATACGCAGTATTTT
once	TRBV13	TRBJ1-2	.	CASSPREGYGYTF	TGTGCCAGCAGCCCAAGGGAGGGGTATGGCTACACCTTC
once	TRBV6-5	TRBJ1-1	TRBD1	CASSRQGQTEAFF	TGTGCCAGCAGCCGACAGGGGCAGACTGAAGCTTTCTTT
.	TRBV7-9	TRBJ2-3	.	CASSFGDTDTQYF	TGTGCCAGCAGCTTTGGGGACACAGATACGCAGTATTTT
.	TRBV18	TRBJ2-3	TRBD1	CASSLPGTGSTDTQYF	TGTGCCAGCTCATTACCCGGGACAGGGAGCACAGATACGCAGTATTTT
.	TRBV5-4	TRBJ2-7	.	CASSPTPGLGSYEQYF	TGTGCCAGCAGCCCTACCCCGGGACTGGGCTCCTACGAGCAGTACTTC
.	TRBV9	TRBJ2-3	.	CASSVVGEGGTDTQYF	TGTGCCAGCAGCGTAGTTGGAGAGGGAGGCACAGATACGCAGTATTTT
.	TRBV19	TRBJ1-2	.	CASSGVDYGYTF	TGTGCCAGTAGTGGGGTGGACTATGGCTACACCTTC
.	TRBV9	TRBJ2-7	TRBD1	CASSGGTGPYEQYF	TGTGCCAGCAGCGGCGGGACAGGGCCCTACGAGCAGTACTTC
.	TRBV6-5	TRBJ1-6	.	CASIGGVDSPLHF	TGTGCCAGCATCGGGGGGGTGGATTCACCCCTCCACTTT
.	TRBV4-1	TRBJ2-3	.	CASSQTPGPTPQYF	TGCGCCAGCAGCCAGACCCCGGGGCCCACCCCCCAGTATTTT
.	TRBV30	TRBJ1-5	.	CAWTTADQPQHF	TGTGCCTGGACGACGGCGGATCAGCCCCAGCATTTT
once	TRBV6-1	TRBJ1-2	.	CASSPEGVDGYTF	TGTGCCAGCAGCCCCGAAGGCGTGGATGGCTACACCTTC
.	TRBV7-9	TRBJ1-6	.	CASSSTRAQRNSPLHF	TGTGCCAGCAGCTCCACCCGGGCCCAAAGGAATTCACCCCTCCACTTT
.	TRBV18	TRBJ1-2	.	CASSPSQGQANYGYTF	TGTGCCAGCTCTCCCTCCCAGGGACAAGCTAACTATGGCTACACCTTC
.	TRBV6-1	TRBJ1-4	TRBD1	CASSDQTGGNEKLFF	TGTGCCAGCAGTGACCAGACAGGGGGTAATGAAAAACTGTTTTTT
.	TRBV6-1	TRBJ1-2	.	CASSYGHGYTF	TGTGCCAGCAGTTACGGTCATGGCTACACCTTC
.	TRBV7-2	TRBJ2-1	TRBD2	CASSSTSGRGNEQFF	TGTGCCAGCAGCTCGACTAGCGGGAGGGGTAATGAGCAGTTCTTC
.	TRBV7-2	TRBJ1-2	TRBD1	CASSPSRDRVGGYTF	TGTGCCAGCAGCCCCAGCCGGGACAGGGTGGGCGGCTACACCTTC
.	TRBV6-1	TRBJ2-7	.	CASSAGRRYEQYF	TGTGCCAGCAGTGCCGGGCGGCGGTACGAGCAGTACTTC
.	TRBV19	TRBJ2-3	.	CASSIAVGLDTQYF	TGTGCCAGTAGTATAGCGGTGGGTTTAGATACGCAGTATTTT
.	TRBV7-2	TRBJ1-4	.	CASSLAGRVNANEKLFF	TGTGCCAGCAGCTTAGCAGGCAGGGTGAATGCTAATGAAAAACTGTTTTTT
.	TRBV7-9	TRBJ2-7	TRBD2	CASNSGSGNEQYF	TGTGCCAGCAACTCGGGTAGCGGGAACGAGCAGTACTTC
.	TRBV15	TRBJ2-1	TRBD2	CATSRDSGGRNEQFF	TGTGCCACCAGCAGAGATAGCGGGGGGAGGAATGAGCAGTTCTTC
.	TRBV5-6	TRBJ2-7	TRBD2	CASTPLGGSSYEQYF	TGTGCCAGCACCCCCCTTGGCGGGAGCTCCTACGAGCAGTACTTC
.	TRBV2	TRBJ2-7	.	CASSDSTYEQYF	TGTGCCAGCAGTGACAGCACCTACGAGCAGTACTTC